This T cell receptor (beta chain) emerged from a study of Graves' ophthalmopathy and Graves' hyperthyroidism. This clonotype was observed many times. The authors amplified TCR beta CDR3 regions, and they did so from RNA transcripts for repertoire sequencing. First-round RT-PCR used HTBI primers; second-round multiplex PCR followed. Each CDR3 protein gets one entry after TCRdb re-called the multiplex PCR reads with MiXCR. The table records about 370,000 distinct CDR3 sequences, approximately 16% of them present only once. The clonotype comes from a woman younger than 30 with Graves' ophthalmopathy. The sample was peripheral blood.

CDR3 in amino acids: CAWSLGAMTEAFF. The CDR3 coding sequence is TGTGCCTGGAGTTTAGGGGCGATGACTGAAGCTTTCTTT. The V call is TRBV30, the J call TRBJ1-1, with D maybe TRBD1 (5 bases). The ends were cut back, 2 bases at V and 5 bases at J, with 12 bases in the middle. Looked up from germline, CDR1 is GTSNPN and CDR2 is SVGIG (reference sequence). The CDR3 is made up of 13 amino acids.